The entry below gives a single TCR beta chain sequence along with its context. Assay: immunoSEQ multiplex PCR; the TCRdb copy retains only in-frame clones and omits some. The sample lists approximately 130,000 clones; around 84% were seen once. The entry originates in a study of cytotoxic CD8 clonotypes in ibrutinib-treated CLL. Study summary: There were, on average, about 240,000 productive templates and tens of thousands of productive rearrangements per sample.

The CDR3 totals 15 residues. Germline lookup yields CDR1 SGHTA and CDR2 FQGNSA. V lost 3 bases to trimming and J lost 2 bases, with 12 bases between them. With cryopreserved PBMCs as the source, 1.5 to 2.5 micrograms of genomic DNA went to TCR beta libraries. This rearrangement joins TRBV7-2 to TRBJ2-3, with D perhaps TRBD1 (5 bases). This material consisted of PBMCs, taken after 24 months of ibrutinib treatment. This receptor was identified in a human donor with chronic lymphocytic leukemia. Here the CDR3 reads CASSFDSSNTDTQYF. DNA for the CDR3: TGTGCCAGCAGCTTTGACAGCAGCAACACAGATACGCAGTATTTT.